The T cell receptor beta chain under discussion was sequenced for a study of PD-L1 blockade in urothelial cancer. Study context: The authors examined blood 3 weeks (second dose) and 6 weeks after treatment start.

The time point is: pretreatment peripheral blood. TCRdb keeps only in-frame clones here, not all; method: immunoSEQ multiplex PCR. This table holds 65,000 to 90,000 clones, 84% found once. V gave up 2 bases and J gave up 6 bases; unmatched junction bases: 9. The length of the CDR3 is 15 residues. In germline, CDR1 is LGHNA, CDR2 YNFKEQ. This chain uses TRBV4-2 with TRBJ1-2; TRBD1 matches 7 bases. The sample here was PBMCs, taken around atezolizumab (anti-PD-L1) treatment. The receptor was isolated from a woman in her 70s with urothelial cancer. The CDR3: CASSQTPKTGHGYTF. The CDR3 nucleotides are TGTGCCAGCAGCCAAACCCCAAAGACAGGGCATGGCTACACCTTC.